This T cell receptor (beta chain) stems from a study of cytomegalovirus exposure and HLA in healthy donors. Notes on the study in general: Cytomegalovirus association was assigned to approximately 180 TCR beta chains. There were some public TCRs occurring in many donors, but most TCR sequences were rare. Confirmation was obtained in vitro that a few CMV-associated chains are specific for CMV antigens.

The table came from immunoSEQ multiplex PCR; TCRdb's copy has only in-frame clones and leaves some out. The sample carries hundreds of thousands of clones, about 92% recorded once. A remark on this clone: Its antigen is unknown.

While the first cohort had 600 to 850 subjects, the donors belonged to the separate validation cohort of about 130 subjects. V was pared by 3 bases and J by 4 bases, with 10 bases between. There are 14 residues in the CDR3. Germline V CDR1 and CDR2: SGHRS, YFSETQ. What was sequenced was PBMCs. This sequence was found in a woman between 25 and 40 years old in good health and CMV-seronegative. The chain recombines TRBV5-1 with TRBJ2-2, with a possible D match to TRBD2 (5 bases). The CDR3, as DNA: TGCGCCAGCAGCTCCCCGGGGTCCACCGGGGAGCTGTTTTTT. As protein: CASSSPGSTGELFF.